This record looks at one TCR beta chain sequence and its context. Its antigen is currently unknown. The sample belongs to a study of beta chain features in type 1 diabetes. Study-wide findings and caveats: cDNA-based reads could over-represent cells with high TCR expression.

The authors reverse transcribed all of the isolated RNA, so sequencing captured expressed TCRB transcripts. Sequenced naive, central memory and regulatory T cell samples produced an average of about 3.9 million reads. Assay used: immunoSEQ multiplex PCR; TCRdb lists only in-frame clones, some missing. Of more than 60,000 clones in the sample, about 55% were seen once. V lost 4 bases and J 0 bases, leaving 9 bases between the germline ends. Germline assignment: CDR1 SGHAT and CDR2 FQNNGV. The CDR3 has 15 amino acids. Donors underwent one heparinised blood draw, approximately 120 mL on average. Using CD45RO/CCR7/CD25/CD127/CD95/CD27, CD4+ naive, central memory, regulatory and stem cell-like memory cells were sorted.

The chain couples TRBV11-2 to TRBJ1-4; D might be TRBD1 (5 bases). The sample was Tregs from blood. The TCR originated in a woman between 18 and 30 years old in good health. Here the CDR3 DNA reads TGTGCCAGCAGCTACCCAGGGTCAACTAATGAAAAACTGTTTTTT. Translated: CASSYPGSTNEKLFF.